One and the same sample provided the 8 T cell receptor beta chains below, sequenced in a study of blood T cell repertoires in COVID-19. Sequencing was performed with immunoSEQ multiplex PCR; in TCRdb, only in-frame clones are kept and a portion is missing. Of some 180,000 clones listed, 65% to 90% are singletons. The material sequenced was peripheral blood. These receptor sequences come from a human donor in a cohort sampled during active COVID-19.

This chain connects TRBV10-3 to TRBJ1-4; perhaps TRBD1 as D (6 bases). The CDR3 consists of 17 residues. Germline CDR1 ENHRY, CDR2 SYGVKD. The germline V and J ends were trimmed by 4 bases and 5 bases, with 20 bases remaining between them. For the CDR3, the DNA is TGTGCCATCAGTGCTCGGCCAGGGGCTTCAATCAATGAAAAACTGTTTTTT. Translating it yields CAISARPGASINEKLFF.

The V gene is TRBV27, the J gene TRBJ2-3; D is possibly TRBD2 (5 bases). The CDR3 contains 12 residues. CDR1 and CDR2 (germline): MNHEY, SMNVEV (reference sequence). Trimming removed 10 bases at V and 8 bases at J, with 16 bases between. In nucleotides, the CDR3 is TGTGCCACCGGGGATTGGGGTGGTACGCAGTATTTT. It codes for CATGDWGGTQYF.

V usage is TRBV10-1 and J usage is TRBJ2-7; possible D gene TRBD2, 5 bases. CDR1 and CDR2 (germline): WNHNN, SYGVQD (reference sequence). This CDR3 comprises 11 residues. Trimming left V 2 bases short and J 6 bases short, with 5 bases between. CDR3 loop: CASSESGEQYF. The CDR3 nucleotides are TGCGCCAGCAGTGAGAGCGGCGAGCAGTACTTC.

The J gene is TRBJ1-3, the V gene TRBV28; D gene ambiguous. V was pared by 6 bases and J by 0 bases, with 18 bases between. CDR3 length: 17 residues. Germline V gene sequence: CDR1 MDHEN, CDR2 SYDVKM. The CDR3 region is CASSFYPGRTSGNTIYF. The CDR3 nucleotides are TGTGCCAGCAGCTTTTATCCGGGAAGGACCTCTGGAAACACCATATATTTT. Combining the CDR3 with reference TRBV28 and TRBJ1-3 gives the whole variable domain DVKVTQSSRYLVKRTGEKVFLECVQDMDHENMFWYRQDPGLGLRLIYFSYDVKMKEKGDIPEGYSVSREKKERFSLILESASTNQTSMYLCASSFYPGRTSGNTIYFGEGSWLTVV.

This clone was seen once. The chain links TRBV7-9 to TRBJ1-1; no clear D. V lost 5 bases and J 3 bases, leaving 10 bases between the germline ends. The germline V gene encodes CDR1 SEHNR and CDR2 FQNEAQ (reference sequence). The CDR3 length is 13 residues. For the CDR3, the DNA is TGTGCCAGCAGCCTTCGGAGGGACACTGAAGCTTTCTTT. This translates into CASSLRRDTEAFF. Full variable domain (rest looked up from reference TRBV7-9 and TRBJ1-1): DTGVSQNPRHKITKRGQNVTFRCDPISEHNRLYWYRQTLGQGPEFLTYFQNEAQLEKSRLLSDRFSAERPKGSFSTLEIQRTEQGDSAMYLCASSLRRDTEAFFGQGTRLTVV.

The chain's CDR3 is CASSPMGQPYEQYF. The CDR3 DNA reads TGTGCCAGTAGCCCGATGGGGCAGCCCTACGAGCAGTACTTC. The rearrangement joins TRBV19 to TRBJ2-7, with D perhaps TRBD1 (5 bases). There are 14 residues in the CDR3. CDR1 and CDR2 from the germline V gene are LNHDA and SQIVND (reference sequence). Trimming took 6 bases from V and 2 from J, leaving 14 bases between them. The whole variable domain, remainder taken from reference TRBV19 and TRBJ2-7, is DGGITQSPKYLFRKEGQNVTLSCEQNLNHDAMYWYRQDPGQGLRLIYYSQIVNDFQKGDIAEGYSVSREKKESFPLTVTSAQKNPTAFYLCASSPMGQPYEQYFGPGTRLTVT.

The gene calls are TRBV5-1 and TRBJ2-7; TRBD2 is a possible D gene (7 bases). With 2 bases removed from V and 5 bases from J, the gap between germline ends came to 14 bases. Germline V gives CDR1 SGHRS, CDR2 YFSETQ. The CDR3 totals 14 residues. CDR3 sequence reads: CASSFAGAGDEQYF. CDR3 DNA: TGCGCCAGCAGCTTTGCGGGGGCGGGGGACGAGCAGTACTTC.

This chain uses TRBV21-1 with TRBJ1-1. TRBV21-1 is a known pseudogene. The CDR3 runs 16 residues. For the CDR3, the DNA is TGTGCCAGCAGCAAACGGGAGGAAAGGGCGAACACTGAAGCTTTCTTT. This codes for CASSKREERANTEAFF.